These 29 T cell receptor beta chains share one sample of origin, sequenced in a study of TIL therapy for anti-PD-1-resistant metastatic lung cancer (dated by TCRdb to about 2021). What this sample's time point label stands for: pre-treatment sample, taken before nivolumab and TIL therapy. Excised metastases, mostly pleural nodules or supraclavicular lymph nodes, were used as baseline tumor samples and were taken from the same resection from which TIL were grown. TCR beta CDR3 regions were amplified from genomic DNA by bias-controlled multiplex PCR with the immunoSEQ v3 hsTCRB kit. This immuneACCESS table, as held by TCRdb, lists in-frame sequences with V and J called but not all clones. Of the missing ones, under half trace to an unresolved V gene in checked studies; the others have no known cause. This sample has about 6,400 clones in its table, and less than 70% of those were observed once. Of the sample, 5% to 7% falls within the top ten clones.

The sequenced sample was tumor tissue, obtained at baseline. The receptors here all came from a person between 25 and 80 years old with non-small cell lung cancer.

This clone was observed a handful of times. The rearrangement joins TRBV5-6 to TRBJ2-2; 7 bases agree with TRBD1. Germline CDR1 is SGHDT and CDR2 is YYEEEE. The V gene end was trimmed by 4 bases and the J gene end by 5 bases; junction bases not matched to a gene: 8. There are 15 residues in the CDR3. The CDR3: CASSLTGEWTGELFF. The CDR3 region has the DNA TGTGCCAGCAGCCTTACAGGGGAATGGACCGGGGAGCTGTTTTTT.

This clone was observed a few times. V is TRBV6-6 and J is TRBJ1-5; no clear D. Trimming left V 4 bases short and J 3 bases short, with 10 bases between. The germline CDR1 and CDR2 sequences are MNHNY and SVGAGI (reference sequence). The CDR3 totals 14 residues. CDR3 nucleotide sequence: TGTGCCAGCAGTTTAGCAGTGGTCAATCAGCCCCAGCATTTT. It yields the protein CASSLAVVNQPQHF.

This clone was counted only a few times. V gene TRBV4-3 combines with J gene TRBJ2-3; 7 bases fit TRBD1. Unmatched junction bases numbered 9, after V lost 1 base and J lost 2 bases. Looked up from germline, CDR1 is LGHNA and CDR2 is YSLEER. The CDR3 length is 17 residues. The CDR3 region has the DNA TGCGCCAGCAGCCAAGGTACCCCGGGACAGCTCACAGATACGCAGTATTTT. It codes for CASSQGTPGQLTDTQYF.

CDR3 DNA: TGTGCCAGCAGCTTAGGGCCCTACAATGAGCAGTTCTTC. Its protein product is CASSLGPYNEQFF. The rearrangement joins TRBV11-2 to TRBJ2-1; no definite D call. The CDR3 is 13 residues long. Germline values: CDR1 SGHAT, CDR2 FQNNGV. The germline V and J ends were trimmed by 1 base and 2 bases, with 3 bases remaining between them.

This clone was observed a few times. CDR3 sequence: CASSPIQGEGETQYF. In DNA, the CDR3 is TGTGCCAGCAGTCCCATACAGGGGGAAGGGGAGACCCAGTACTTC. This chain joins TRBV27 and TRBJ2-5; 8 positions match TRBD1. CDR1 and CDR2 from the germline V gene are MNHEY and SMNVEV (reference sequence). The V segment lost 5 bases and the J segment 5 bases; nucleotides outside the gene matches: 10. The CDR3 extends over 15 amino acids.

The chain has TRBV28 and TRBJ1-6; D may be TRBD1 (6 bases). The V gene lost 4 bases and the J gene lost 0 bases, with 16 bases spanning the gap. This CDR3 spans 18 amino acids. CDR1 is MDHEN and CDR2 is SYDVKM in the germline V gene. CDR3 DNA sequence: TGTGCCAGCAGTTCCCCCCGGGGGGCTAACTCCTATAATTCACCCCTCCACTTT. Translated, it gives CASSSPRGANSYNSPLHF.

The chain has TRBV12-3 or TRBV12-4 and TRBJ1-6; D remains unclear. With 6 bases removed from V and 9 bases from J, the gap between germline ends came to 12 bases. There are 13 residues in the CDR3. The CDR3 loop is CASSPGITSPLHF. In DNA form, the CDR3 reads TGTGCCAGCAGCCCCGGGATTACTTCACCCCTCCACTTT.

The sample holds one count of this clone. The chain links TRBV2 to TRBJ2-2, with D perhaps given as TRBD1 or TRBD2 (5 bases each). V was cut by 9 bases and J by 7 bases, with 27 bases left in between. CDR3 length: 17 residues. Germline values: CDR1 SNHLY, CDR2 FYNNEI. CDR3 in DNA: TGTGCCAGTTCCGAATCGGGACGGATAGGACCTGGCGGGGAGCTGTTTTTT. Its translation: CASSESGRIGPGGELFF.

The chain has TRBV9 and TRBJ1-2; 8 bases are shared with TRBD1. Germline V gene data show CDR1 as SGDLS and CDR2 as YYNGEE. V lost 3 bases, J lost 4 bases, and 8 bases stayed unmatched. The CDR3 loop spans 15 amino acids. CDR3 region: CASSGGQGLSYGYTF. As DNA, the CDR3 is TGTGCCAGCAGCGGCGGACAGGGTTTGAGCTATGGCTACACCTTC. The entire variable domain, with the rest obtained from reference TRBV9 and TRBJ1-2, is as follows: DSGVTQTPKHLITATGQRVTLRCSPRSGDLSVYWYQQSLDQGLQFLIQYYNGEERAKGNILERFSAQQFPDLHSELNLSSLELGDSALYFCASSGGQGLSYGYTFGSGTRLTVV.

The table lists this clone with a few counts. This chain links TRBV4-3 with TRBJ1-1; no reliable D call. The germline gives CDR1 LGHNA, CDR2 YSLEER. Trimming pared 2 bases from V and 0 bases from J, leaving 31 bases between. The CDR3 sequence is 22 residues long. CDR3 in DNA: TGCGCCAGCAGCCAATATAGATTGGGGTCTATGGTCGTGATGGCGATGAACACTGAAGCTTTCTTT. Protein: CASSQYRLGSMVVMAMNTEAFF.

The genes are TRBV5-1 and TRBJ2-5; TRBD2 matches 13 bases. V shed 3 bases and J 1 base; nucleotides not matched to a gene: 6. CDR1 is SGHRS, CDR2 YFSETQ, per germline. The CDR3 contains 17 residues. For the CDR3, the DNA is TGCGCCAGCAGCTGGACTAGCGGGGGCCTCAGCCAAGAGACCCAGTACTTC. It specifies CASSWTSGGLSQETQYF.

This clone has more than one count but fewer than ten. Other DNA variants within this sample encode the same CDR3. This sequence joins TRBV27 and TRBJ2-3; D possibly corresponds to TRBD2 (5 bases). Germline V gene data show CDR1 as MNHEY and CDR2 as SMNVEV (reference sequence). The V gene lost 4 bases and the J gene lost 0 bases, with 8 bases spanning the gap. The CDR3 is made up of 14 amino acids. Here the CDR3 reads CASSSGVSTDTQYF. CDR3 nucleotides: TGTGCCAGCAGTTCCGGGGTCAGCACAGATACGCAGTATTTT.

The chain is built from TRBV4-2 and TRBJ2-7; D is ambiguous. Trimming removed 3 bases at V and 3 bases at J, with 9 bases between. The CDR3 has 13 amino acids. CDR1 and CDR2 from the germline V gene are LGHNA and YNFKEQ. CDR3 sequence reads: CASSQFKDYEQYF. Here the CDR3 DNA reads TGTGCCAGCAGCCAGTTTAAGGACTACGAGCAGTACTTC.

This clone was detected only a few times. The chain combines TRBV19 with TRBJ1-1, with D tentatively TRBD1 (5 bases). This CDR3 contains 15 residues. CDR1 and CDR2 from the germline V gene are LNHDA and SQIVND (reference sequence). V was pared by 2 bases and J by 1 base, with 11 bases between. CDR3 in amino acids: CASSINPGRNTEAFF. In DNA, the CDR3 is TGTGCCAGTAGTATAAATCCAGGGCGGAACACTGAAGCTTTCTTT.

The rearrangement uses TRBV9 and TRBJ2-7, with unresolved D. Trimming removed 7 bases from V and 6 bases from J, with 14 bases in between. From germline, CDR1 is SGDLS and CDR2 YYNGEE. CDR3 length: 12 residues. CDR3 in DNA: TGTGCCAGCGCTCTTGGGTCTGGCGAGCAGTACTTC. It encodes CASALGSGEQYF.

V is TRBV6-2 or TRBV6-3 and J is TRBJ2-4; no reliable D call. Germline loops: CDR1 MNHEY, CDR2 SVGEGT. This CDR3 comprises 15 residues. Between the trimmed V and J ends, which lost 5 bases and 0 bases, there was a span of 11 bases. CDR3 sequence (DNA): TGTGCCAGCAGTCCCTTCAGCATAGCCAAAAACATTCAGTACTTC. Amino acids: CASSPFSIAKNIQYF.

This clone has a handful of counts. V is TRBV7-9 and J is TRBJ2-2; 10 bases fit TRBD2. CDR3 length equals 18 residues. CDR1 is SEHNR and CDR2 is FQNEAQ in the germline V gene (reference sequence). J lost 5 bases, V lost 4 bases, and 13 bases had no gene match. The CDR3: CASSSKAGTSEKTGELFF. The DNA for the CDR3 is TGTGCCAGCAGCTCTAAAGCCGGGACTAGCGAAAAAACCGGGGAGCTGTTTTTT.

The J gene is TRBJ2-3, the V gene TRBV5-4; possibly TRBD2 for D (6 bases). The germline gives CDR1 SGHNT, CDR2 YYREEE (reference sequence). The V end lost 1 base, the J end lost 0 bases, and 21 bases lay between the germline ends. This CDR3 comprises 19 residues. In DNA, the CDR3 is TGTGCCAGCAGCTTGTTACTGCGGCCCCTGGGGAGGAGCACAGATACGCAGTATTTT. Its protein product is CASSLLLRPLGRSTDTQYF.

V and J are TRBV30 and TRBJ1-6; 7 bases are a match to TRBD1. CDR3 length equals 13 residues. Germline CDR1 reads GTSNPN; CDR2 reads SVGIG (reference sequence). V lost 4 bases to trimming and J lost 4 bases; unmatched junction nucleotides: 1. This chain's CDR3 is CAWTGQYNSPLHF. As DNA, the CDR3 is TGTGCCTGGACGGGACAGTATAATTCACCCCTCCACTTT.

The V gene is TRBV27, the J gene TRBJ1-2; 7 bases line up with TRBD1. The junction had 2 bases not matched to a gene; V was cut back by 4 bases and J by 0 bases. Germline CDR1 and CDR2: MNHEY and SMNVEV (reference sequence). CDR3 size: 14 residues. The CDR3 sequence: CASSSGTANYGYTF. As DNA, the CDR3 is TGTGCCAGCAGTTCCGGGACAGCTAACTATGGCTACACCTTC.

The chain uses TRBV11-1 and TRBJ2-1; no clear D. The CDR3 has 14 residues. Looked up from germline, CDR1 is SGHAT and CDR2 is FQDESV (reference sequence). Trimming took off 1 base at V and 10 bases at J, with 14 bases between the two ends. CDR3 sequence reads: CASSLGREVVEQFF. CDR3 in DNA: TGTGCCAGCAGCTTAGGAAGGGAAGTTGTGGAGCAGTTCTTC.

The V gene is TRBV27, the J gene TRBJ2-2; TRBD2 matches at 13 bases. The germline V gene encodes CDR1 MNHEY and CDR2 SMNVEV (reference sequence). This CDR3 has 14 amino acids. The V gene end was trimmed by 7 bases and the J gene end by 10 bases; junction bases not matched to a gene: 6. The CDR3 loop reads CASKEGLAGLELFF. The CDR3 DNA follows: TGTGCCAGCAAGGAGGGACTAGCGGGGTTGGAGCTGTTTTTT.

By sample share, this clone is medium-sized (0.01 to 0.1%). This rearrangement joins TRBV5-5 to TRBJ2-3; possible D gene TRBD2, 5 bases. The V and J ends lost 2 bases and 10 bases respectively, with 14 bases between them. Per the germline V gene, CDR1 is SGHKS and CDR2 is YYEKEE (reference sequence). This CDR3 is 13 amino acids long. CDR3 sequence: CASSLLDSSAQYF. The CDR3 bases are TGTGCCAGCAGCTTATTGGACTCCAGTGCGCAGTATTTT.

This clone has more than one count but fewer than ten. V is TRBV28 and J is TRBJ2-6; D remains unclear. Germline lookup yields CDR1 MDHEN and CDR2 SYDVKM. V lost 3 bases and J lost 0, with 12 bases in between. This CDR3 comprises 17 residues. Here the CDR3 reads CASSFGRESSGANVLTF. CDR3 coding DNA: TGTGCCAGCAGTTTCGGACGCGAGAGCTCTGGGGCCAACGTCCTGACTTTC.

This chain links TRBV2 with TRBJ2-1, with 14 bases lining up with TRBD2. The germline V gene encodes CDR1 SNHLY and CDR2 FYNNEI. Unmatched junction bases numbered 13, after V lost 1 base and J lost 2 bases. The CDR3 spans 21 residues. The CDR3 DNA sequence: TGTGCCAGCAGTGAAGGGGATCGCGGACTAGCGGGAGGTAGACCCTACAATGAGCAGTTCTTC. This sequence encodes CASSEGDRGLAGGRPYNEQFF.

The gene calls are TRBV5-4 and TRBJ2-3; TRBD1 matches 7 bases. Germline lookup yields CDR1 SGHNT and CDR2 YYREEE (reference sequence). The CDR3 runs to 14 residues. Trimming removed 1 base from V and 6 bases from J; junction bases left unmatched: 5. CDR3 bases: TGTGCCAGCAGCTTGCTAGGGGGCGACGATACGCAGTATTTT. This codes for CASSLLGGDDTQYF.

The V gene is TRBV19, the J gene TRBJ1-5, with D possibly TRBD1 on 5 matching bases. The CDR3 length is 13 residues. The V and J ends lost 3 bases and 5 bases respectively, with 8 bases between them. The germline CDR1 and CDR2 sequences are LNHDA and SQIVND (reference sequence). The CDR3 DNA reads TGTGCCAGTAGTATCTGGGGCGATCAGCCCCAGCATTTT. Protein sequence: CASSIWGDQPQHF.

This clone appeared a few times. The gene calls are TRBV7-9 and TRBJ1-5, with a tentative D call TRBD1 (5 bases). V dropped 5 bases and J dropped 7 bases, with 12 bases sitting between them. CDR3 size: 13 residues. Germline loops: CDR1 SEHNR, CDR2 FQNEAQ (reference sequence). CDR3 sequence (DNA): TGTGCCAGCAGCCAGGACAATTTACAGCCCCAGCATTTT. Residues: CASSQDNLQPQHF. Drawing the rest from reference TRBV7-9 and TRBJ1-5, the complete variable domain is DTGVSQNPRHKITKRGQNVTFRCDPISEHNRLYWYRQTLGQGPEFLTYFQNEAQLEKSRLLSDRFSAERPKGSFSTLEIQRTEQGDSAMYLCASSQDNLQPQHFGDGTRLSIL.

CDR3 DNA sequence: TGCGCCAGCAGCCTGGGGACAGGGGTTAACACCGGGGAGCTGTTTTTT. It encodes CASSLGTGVNTGELFF. The chain carries TRBV4-1 and TRBJ2-2, with TRBD1 matching over 10 bases. This CDR3 is built from 16 residues. The trim removed 4 bases at V and 2 bases at J, leaving 4 bases unmatched. CDR1 is MGHRA, CDR2 YSYEKL, per germline.